Sequencing of this T cell receptor beta chain was carried out in a study of blood T cell repertoires in COVID-19. Across the study: Sites across the United States, Italy and Spain contributed samples from acute and convalescent COVID-19.

V lost 8 bases to trimming and J lost 0 bases; unmatched junction nucleotides: 13. The CDR3 has 18 residues. Looked up from germline, CDR1 is ENHRY and CDR2 is SYGVKD. Original processing methods: Researchers report that nucleated cell counts were estimated from reference gene primer amplification. Sequenced by immunoSEQ multiplex PCR; TCRdb stores in-frame clones only, minus some. Clone size and the V and J calls come from that table; the DNA yielded D and trimming. Of some 160,000 clones in the sample, 80% to 90% are singletons; the top ten hold 2.5% to 3.5%. This clonotype originated in a woman aged 60-75 years with active COVID-19. The V and J genes are TRBV10-3 and TRBJ2-1, with 10 nucleotides matching TRBD2. What was sequenced was peripheral blood. CDR3 protein: CAIRPGSGRSGSYNEQFF. DNA for the CDR3: TGTGCCATCCGCCCTGGTAGCGGGAGGTCGGGCTCCTACAATGAGCAGTTCTTC.